Below, 16 T cell receptor beta chains from the same sample are listed, as sequenced in a study of cytomegalovirus exposure and HLA in healthy donors. The study ran its PCR with 60 Vbeta and 13 Jbeta primers. Assay: immunoSEQ multiplex PCR; the TCRdb copy retains only in-frame clones and omits some. This sample has roughly 140,000 clones, with about 80% found just once. Sequenced sample: PBMCs. These TCRs come from a male donor in good health and CMV-seronegative.

The gene calls are TRBV25-1 and TRBJ2-3; TRBD1 matches at 7 bases. The CDR3 is made up of 15 amino acids. The V gene end was trimmed by 6 bases and the J gene end by 3 bases; junction bases not matched to a gene: 9. Per the germline V gene, CDR1 is MGHDK and CDR2 is SYGVNS. The CDR3 bases are TGTGCCAGCAGGAAAAGACAGGGTGGTACAGATACGCAGTATTTT. Its translation is CASRKRQGGTDTQYF.

This clone was counted once. V and J are TRBV7-9 and TRBJ2-3; a possible D gene is TRBD1 (8 bases). The germline gives CDR1 SEHNR, CDR2 FQNEAQ (reference sequence). The CDR3 loop spans 16 amino acids. The germline V and J ends were trimmed by 6 bases and 3 bases, with 19 bases remaining between them. The DNA of the CDR3 is TGTGCCAGCAGAACAGGGGGGGAGCTTAGGACAGATACGCAGTATTTT. Amino acid sequence: CASRTGGELRTDTQYF.

The chain links TRBV25-1 to TRBJ1-4, with no clear D. CDR1 and CDR2 (germline): MGHDK, SYGVNS. CDR3 length: 14 residues. Trimming pared 6 bases from V and 0 bases from J, leaving 8 bases between. CDR3 DNA: TGTGCCAGCAGGGAGCCTGCAACTAATGAAAAACTGTTTTTT. It specifies CASREPATNEKLFF.

V is TRBV19 and J is TRBJ2-7; D is possibly TRBD1 (6 bases). Per germline, CDR1 LNHDA and CDR2 SQIVND (reference sequence). The CDR3 has 13 residues. Trimming cost V 3 bases and J 5 bases, with 11 bases left between them. CDR3 coding DNA: TGTGCCAGTAGTATGATCTGGGACAACGAGCAGTACTTC. It yields the protein CASSMIWDNEQYF.

This clone was seen a few times. The chain recombines TRBV5-6 with TRBJ2-6; weak D call: TRBD1 (6 bases). The CDR3 totals 15 residues. Trimming left V 1 base short and J 2 bases short, with 7 bases between. Germline V gene data show CDR1 as SGHDT and CDR2 as YYEEEE. As DNA, the CDR3 is TGTGCCAGCAGCTTGAGGGGGACTGGGGCCAACGTCCTGACTTTC. Amino acid sequence: CASSLRGTGANVLTF.

This clone has more than one count but fewer than ten. CDR3 bases: TGCAGCTCCCTGGGCGGGGGGGAGGACTATGGCTACACCTTC. Translating gives CSSLGGGEDYGYTF. The chain carries TRBV29-1 and TRBJ1-2; a possible D gene is TRBD1 (5 bases). The V gene lost 8 bases and the J gene lost 3 bases, with 19 bases spanning the gap. Germline lookup yields CDR1 SQVTM and CDR2 ANQGSEA. CDR3 size: 14 residues.

The V call is TRBV30, the J call TRBJ2-3, with TRBD2 matching over 12 bases. Germline V gene data show CDR1 as GTSNPN and CDR2 as SVGIG (reference sequence). The trim removed 2 bases at V and 3 bases at J, leaving 3 bases unmatched. The CDR3 is made up of 15 amino acids. CDR3 loop: CAWSQGTSGTDTQYF. The CDR3 nucleotides are TGTGCCTGGAGTCAAGGGACTAGCGGGACAGATACGCAGTATTTT.

V usage is TRBV7-2 and J usage is TRBJ2-2; possibly TRBD2 for D (6 bases). The CDR3 has 14 amino acids. Deletions cut 5 bases from V and 4 bases from J, with 11 bases between. Germline V gene lookup returns CDR1 SGHTA and CDR2 FQGNSA. The CDR3 DNA reads as TGTGCCAGCAGCCTGACGGGGGTCACCGGGGAGCTGTTTTTT. Its translation: CASSLTGVTGELFF. Looking up the rest from reference TRBV7-2 and TRBJ2-2 gives the full variable domain: GAGVSQSPSNKVTEKGKDVELRCDPISGHTALYWYRQSLGQGLEFLIYFQGNSAPDKSGLPSDRFSAERTGGSVSTLTIQRTQQEDSAVYLCASSLTGVTGELFFGEGSRLTVL.

The rearrangement links TRBV7-6 to TRBJ2-5; 7 bases match TRBD1. The DNA end is a closer match to TRBJ2-7, so the J assignment may be wrong. Germline V gene lookup returns CDR1 SGHVS and CDR2 FNYEAQ. The CDR3 runs 15 residues. CDR3 residues: CASSPSTGSTYEQYF. The DNA of the CDR3 is TGTGCCAGCAGCCCGTCGACAGGGTCCACCTACGAGCAGTACTTC.

V is TRBV5-1 and J is TRBJ1-2, with TRBD1 identical over 8 bases. Germline V gene sequence: CDR1 SGHRS, CDR2 YFSETQ. With 4 bases clipped from V and 3 bases from J, the junction kept 5 bases outside the gene matches. This CDR3 has 14 residues. The CDR3 is CASSGGQGHYGYTF. In DNA form, the CDR3 reads TGCGCCAGCAGCGGAGGACAGGGCCACTATGGCTACACCTTC.

Only a few counts were recorded for this clone. V usage is TRBV2 and J usage is TRBJ2-1; D may be TRBD1 (5 bases). V was shortened by 3 bases and J by 0 bases, with 6 bases between the two germline ends. Germline V gene sequence: CDR1 SNHLY, CDR2 FYNNEI. The CDR3 spans 14 residues. CDR3 nucleotides: TGTGCCAGCAGTGACCAGGGCTCCTACAATGAGCAGTTCTTC. Translation: CASSDQGSYNEQFF.

The chain uses TRBV27 and TRBJ2-7; D remains ambiguous. Trimming removed 3 bases at V and 3 bases at J, with 9 bases between. CDR1 is MNHEY, CDR2 SMNVEV, per germline (reference sequence). The CDR3 covers 13 residues. Here the CDR3 DNA reads TGTGCCAGCAGTTTGAGCCCGTTCTACGAGCAGTACTTC. This sequence encodes CASSLSPFYEQYF.

This clone has a handful of counts. CDR3 residues: CASSPSRGGGGELFF. The DNA of the CDR3 is TGTGCCAGTAGTCCTTCGAGAGGGGGCGGCGGGGAGCTGTTTTTT. This sequence joins TRBV19 and TRBJ2-2, with TRBD1 identical over 7 bases. The CDR3 extends over 15 amino acids. V trimming: 5 bases; J trimming: 7 bases; junction bases outside the gene matches: 10. The germline V gene encodes CDR1 LNHDA and CDR2 SQIVND (reference sequence).

This clone was counted a few times. The chain joins TRBV11-1 to TRBJ2-7; tentatively, D is TRBD2 (5 bases). Germline-derived CDR1 and CDR2 are SGHAT and FQDESV (reference sequence). This CDR3 spans 13 amino acids. V was shortened by 3 bases and J by 4 bases, with 10 bases between the two germline ends. In DNA form, the CDR3 reads TGTGCCAGCAGCTTTCACGGGAAGTACGAGCAGTACTTC. This translates into CASSFHGKYEQYF.

Only one count was recorded for this clone. This sequence joins TRBV5-4 and TRBJ2-4, with D possibly matching TRBD2 (5 bases). This CDR3 is built from 17 residues. Trimming removed 4 bases from V and 9 bases from J, with 26 bases in between. Germline values: CDR1 SGHNT, CDR2 YYREEE (reference sequence). The CDR3 nucleotides are TGTGCCAGCAGCGGGGATCTCCTGGACTCGGGGTGGGGCATTCAGTACTTC. It yields the protein CASSGDLLDSGWGIQYF.

The genes are TRBV2 and TRBJ1-2, with a possible D match to TRBD1 (6 bases). From germline, CDR1 is SNHLY and CDR2 FYNNEI. V lost 6 bases, J lost 3 bases, and 17 bases lay in between. There are 15 residues in the CDR3. Here the CDR3 reads CASRTSGTRDYGYTF. The CDR3 DNA sequence: TGTGCCAGCAGGACGTCAGGGACACGCGACTATGGCTACACCTTC.